These 2 T cell receptor beta chains originate from one sample sequenced in a study of T cell changes during pregnancy in multiple sclerosis. The assay was immunoSEQ multiplex PCR, and TCRdb's table has in-frame clones only and misses some. The repertoire holds about 20,000 clones, with 70% to 90% as singletons. The sample was CD8+ T cells from peripheral blood mononuclear cells, taken after pregnancy. The receptors here all came from a female donor in good health, enrolled as a control in a pregnancy study.

This chain joins TRBV25-1 and TRBJ2-5, with 7 bases fitting TRBD2. CDR1 is MGHDK, CDR2 SYGVNS, per germline. J was trimmed by 5 bases and V by 8 bases; bases with no gene match: 17. CDR3 length equals 16 residues. The CDR3, as DNA: TGTGCCAGCGGAGCGGGAATGGGCCCCGGGGAGGAGACCCAGTACTTC. Translating gives CASGAGMGPGEETQYF.

V is TRBV9 and J is TRBJ2-7; a possible D gene is TRBD2 (7 bases). The V gene's germline CDR1 is SGDLS and CDR2 YYNGEE. V dropped 3 bases and J dropped 1 base, with 14 bases sitting between them. The CDR3 spans 15 residues. CDR3 bases: TGTGCCAGCAGCGAAACAGCGGGGACATCCTACGAGCAGTACTTC. Its translation is CASSETAGTSYEQYF.